Ten or more counts support the clone carrying this T cell receptor beta chain. The target antigen is unknown. The CDR3 loop spans 15 amino acids. Germline values: CDR1 SGHTA, CDR2 FQGNSA. With 5 bases clipped from V and 0 bases from J, the junction kept 4 bases outside the gene matches. The source of the sample is a study of T cell repertoires in cytomegalovirus infection. Turning to the study itself: From public TCR beta signatures came an indication of both CMV infection and matching HLA type.

In TCRdb, the reads were re-called with MiXCR into one record per CDR3 protein. The table lists approximately 180,000 distinct CDR3 sequences, roughly 9.8% of them singletons, with about 4.6% in the top ten. Study-wide results and limits: The study identified carriers of CMV plus the relevant HLA from cumulative public TCR beta family frequency. Ex vivo responses were dominated by HLA-C-restricted CMV-specific TCR beta clonotypes.

This chain uses TRBV7-2 with TRBJ2-3; TRBD1 matches 8 bases. This TCR was recovered from a human donor in good health (CMV status not recorded). Some clones in this sample may be carry-over from other donors' samples. The specimen was PBMCs. CDR3 region: CASSVRQGSTDTQYF. The CDR3 bases are TGTGCCAGCAGCGTTAGACAGGGGAGCACAGATACGCAGTATTTT. Looking up the rest from reference TRBV7-2 and TRBJ2-3 gives the full variable domain: GAGVSQSPSNKVTEKGKDVELRCDPISGHTALYWYRQSLGQGLEFLIYFQGNSAPDKSGLPSDRFSAERTGGSVSTLTIQRTQQEDSAVYLCASSVRQGSTDTQYFGPGTRLTVL.